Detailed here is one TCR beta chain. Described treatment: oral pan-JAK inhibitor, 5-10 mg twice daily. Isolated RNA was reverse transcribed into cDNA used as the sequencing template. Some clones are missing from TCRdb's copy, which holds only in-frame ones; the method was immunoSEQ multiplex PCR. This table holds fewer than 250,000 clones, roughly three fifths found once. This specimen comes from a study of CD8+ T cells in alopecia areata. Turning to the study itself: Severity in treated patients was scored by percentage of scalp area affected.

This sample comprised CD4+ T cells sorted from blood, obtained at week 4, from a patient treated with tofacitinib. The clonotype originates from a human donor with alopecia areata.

This chain's CDR3 is CSVPAAGGVDTQYF. DNA for the CDR3: TGCAGCGTCCCCGCGGCGGGAGGGGTAGATACGCAGTATTTT. The rearrangement uses TRBV29-1 and TRBJ2-3; 9 bases match TRBD2. Trimming cost V 6 bases and J 5 bases; bases outside gene matches: 9. Germline lookup yields CDR1 SQVTM and CDR2 ANQGSEA. CDR3 size: 14 residues.